What follows describes a single T cell receptor beta chain. These data originate in a study of blood T cell repertoires in COVID-19. Study-wide context: Spain, Italy and the United States supplied samples that represented acute and convalescent COVID-19. T cells, B-cell-depleted T cells, or PBMCs provided the cDNA or gDNA that served as material.

Trimming removed 1 base from V and 6 bases from J; junction bases left unmatched: 6. The germline CDR1 and CDR2 sequences are LGHNA and YSLEER. The CDR3 is 16 amino acids. Study processing details: Using reference gene primer amplification, nucleated cell counts were estimated. Method: immunoSEQ multiplex PCR; TCRdb's copy keeps in-frame clones and lacks some. That table furnishes V, J and clone size, whereas the DNA furnished D and trimming. Of around 320,000 clones listed, around 90% are singletons. Sequenced input: peripheral blood. The V gene is TRBV4-3, the J gene TRBJ2-2, with 9 bases aligning to TRBD2. The TCR originated in a man younger than 35 with active or convalescent COVID-19. The CDR3 protein is CASSQGSSSGAGELFF. In DNA, the CDR3 is TGCGCCAGCAGCCAAGGCTCCTCTAGCGGGGCCGGGGAGCTGTTTTTT.